This T cell receptor beta chain was obtained from a study of Ad26.COV2.S vaccination and SARS-CoV-2 variants. Study-level results: After vaccination, reports described spike-specific CD8+ and CD4+ T cell responses as showing substantial breadth. Similar non-spike TCR breadth was seen in vaccine and placebo recipients. Those who received the vaccine showed greater spike-specific TCR breadth than those given placebo. The TCR breadth and depth analyses may have understated or missed part of the total T cell responses.

Concerning this clone: Its antigen is unidentified.

Per the germline V gene, CDR1 is SEHNR and CDR2 is FQNEAQ (reference sequence). Trimming took 1 base from V and 0 from J, leaving 9 bases between them. This CDR3 has 15 residues. Assay used: immunoSEQ multiplex PCR; TCRdb lists only in-frame clones, some missing. The sample holds under 150,000 clones, roughly 90% seen once. The source was peripheral blood, collected after recovery from COVID-19. The source of this sequence is a human donor who had recovered from COVID-19. The V gene is TRBV7-9, the J gene TRBJ1-1; no clear D. CDR3 nucleotide sequence: TGTGCCAGCAGCTTAGATCGGTATATGAACACTGAAGCTTTCTTT. Its translation: CASSLDRYMNTEAFF.